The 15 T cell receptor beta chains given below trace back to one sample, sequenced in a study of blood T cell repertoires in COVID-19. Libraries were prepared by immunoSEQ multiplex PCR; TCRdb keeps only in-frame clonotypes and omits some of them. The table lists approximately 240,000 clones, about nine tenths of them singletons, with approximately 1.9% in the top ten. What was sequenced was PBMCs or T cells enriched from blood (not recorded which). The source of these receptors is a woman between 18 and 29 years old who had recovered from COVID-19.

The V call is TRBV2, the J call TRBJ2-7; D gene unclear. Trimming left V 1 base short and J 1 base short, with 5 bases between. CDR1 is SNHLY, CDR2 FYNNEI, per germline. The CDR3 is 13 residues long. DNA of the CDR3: TGTGCCAGCAGTGAAGATTCTTCCTACGAGCAGTACTTC. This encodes CASSEDSSYEQYF. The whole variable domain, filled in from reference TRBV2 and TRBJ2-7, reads EPEVTQTPSHQVTQMGQEVILRCVPISNHLYFYWYRQILGQKVEFLVSFYNNEISEKSEIFDDQFSVERPDGSNFTLKIRSTKLEDSAMYFCASSEDSSYEQYFGPGTRLTVT.

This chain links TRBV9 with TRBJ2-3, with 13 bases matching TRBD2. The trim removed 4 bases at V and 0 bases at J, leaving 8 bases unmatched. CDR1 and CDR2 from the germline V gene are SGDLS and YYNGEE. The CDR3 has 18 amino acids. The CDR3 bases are TGTGCCAGCAGCACCGGACTAGCGGGGGTCCTTAGCACAGATACGCAGTATTTT. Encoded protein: CASSTGLAGVLSTDTQYF.

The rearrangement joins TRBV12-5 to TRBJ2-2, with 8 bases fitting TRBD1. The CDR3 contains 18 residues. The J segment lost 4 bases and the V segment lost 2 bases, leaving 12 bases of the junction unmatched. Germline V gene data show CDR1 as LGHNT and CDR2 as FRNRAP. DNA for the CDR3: TGTGCTAGTGGTTTGTTCCGATACGCAGGGGGCCGCACCGGGGAGCTGTTTTTT. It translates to CASGLFRYAGGRTGELFF.

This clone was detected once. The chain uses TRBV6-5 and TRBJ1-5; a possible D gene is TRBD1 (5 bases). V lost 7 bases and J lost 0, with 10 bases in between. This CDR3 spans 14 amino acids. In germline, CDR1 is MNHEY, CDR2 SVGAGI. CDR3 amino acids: CASIRGGSNQPQHF. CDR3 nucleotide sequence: TGTGCCAGCATCCGGGGGGGTAGCAATCAGCCCCAGCATTTT.

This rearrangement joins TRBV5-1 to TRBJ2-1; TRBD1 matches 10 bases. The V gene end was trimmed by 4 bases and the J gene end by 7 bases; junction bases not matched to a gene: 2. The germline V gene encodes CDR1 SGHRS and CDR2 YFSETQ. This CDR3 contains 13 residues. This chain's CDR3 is CASSPGQGNEQFF. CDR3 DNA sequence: TGCGCCAGCAGCCCGGGACAGGGGAATGAGCAGTTCTTC. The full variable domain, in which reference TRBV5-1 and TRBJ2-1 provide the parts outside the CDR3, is KAGVTQTPRYLIKTRGQQVTLSCSPISGHRSVSWYQQTPGQGLQFLFEYFSETQRNKGNFPGRFSGRQFSNSRSEMNVSTLELGDSALYLCASSPGQGNEQFFGPGTRLTVL.

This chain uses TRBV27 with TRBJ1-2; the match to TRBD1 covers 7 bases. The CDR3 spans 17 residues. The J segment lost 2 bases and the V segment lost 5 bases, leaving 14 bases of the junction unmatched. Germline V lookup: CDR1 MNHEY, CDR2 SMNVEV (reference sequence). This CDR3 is CASSPRQGGRGNYGYTF. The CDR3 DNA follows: TGTGCCAGCAGTCCACGACAGGGTGGACGGGGAAACTATGGCTACACCTTC.

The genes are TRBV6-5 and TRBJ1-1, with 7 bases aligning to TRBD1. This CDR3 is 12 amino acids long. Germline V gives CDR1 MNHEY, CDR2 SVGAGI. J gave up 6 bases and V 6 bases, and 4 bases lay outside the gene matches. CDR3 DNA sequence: TGTGCCAGCAGAGACGACAGGGCTGAAGCTTTCTTT. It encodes CASRDDRAEAFF.

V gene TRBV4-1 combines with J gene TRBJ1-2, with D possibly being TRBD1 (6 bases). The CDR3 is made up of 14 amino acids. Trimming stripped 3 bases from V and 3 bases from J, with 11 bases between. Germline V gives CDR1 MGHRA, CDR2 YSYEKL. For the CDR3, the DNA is TGCGCCAGCAGCCAGGTTGGGGGCTACTATGGCTACACCTTC. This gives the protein CASSQVGGYYGYTF.

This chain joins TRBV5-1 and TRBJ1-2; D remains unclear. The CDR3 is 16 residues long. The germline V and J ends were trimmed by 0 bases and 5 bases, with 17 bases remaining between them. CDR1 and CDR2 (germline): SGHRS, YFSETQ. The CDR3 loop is CASSLAIFPRRYGYTF. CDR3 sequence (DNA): TGCGCCAGCAGCTTGGCCATATTCCCCAGGAGGTATGGCTACACCTTC.

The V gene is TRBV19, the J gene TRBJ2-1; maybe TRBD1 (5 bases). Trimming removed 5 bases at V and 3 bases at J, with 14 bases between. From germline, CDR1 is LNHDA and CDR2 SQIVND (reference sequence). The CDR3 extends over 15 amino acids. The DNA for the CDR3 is TGTGCCAGTAGTGTCCAGGGATCTCTCTACAATGAGCAGTTCTTC. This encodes CASSVQGSLYNEQFF.

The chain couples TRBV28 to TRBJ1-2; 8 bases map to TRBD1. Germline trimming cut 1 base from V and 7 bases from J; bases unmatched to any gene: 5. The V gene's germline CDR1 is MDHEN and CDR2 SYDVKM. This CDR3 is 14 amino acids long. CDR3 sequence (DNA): TGTGCCAGCAGTTTATTATCAGGGGGCCGTGGCTACACCTTC. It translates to CASSLLSGGRGYTF.

The CDR3 sequence is CASSQPLLKGGTNTEAFF. For the CDR3, the DNA is TGTGCCAGCAGCCAGCCTTTATTGAAAGGAGGAACAAACACTGAAGCTTTCTTT. The rearrangement joins TRBV3-1 (or the pseudogene TRBV3-2) to TRBJ1-1; D is undetermined. From germline, CDR1 is LGHDT and CDR2 YNNKEL (reference sequence). CDR3 size: 18 residues. V was clipped by 3 bases and J by 2 bases, with 22 bases between them.

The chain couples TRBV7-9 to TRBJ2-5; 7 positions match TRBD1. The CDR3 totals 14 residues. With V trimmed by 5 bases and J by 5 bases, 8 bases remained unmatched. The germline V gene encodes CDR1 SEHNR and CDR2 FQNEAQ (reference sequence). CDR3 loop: CASSPRQGFETQYF. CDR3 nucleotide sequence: TGTGCCAGCAGCCCCCGACAGGGTTTCGAGACCCAGTACTTC.

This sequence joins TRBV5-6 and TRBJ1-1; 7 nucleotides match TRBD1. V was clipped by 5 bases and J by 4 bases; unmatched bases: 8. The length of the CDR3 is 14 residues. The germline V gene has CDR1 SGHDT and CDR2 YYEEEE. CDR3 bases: TGTGCCAGCAGAGAGGGGGCGTCGGGCACTGAAGCTTTCTTT. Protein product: CASREGASGTEAFF.

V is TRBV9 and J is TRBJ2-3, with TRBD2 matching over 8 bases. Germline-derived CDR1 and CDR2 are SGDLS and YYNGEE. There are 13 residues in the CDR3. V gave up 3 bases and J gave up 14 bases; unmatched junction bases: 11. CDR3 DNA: TGTGCCAGCAGCGGCACTAGCGGAAGAGTCTGGTATTTT. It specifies CASSGTSGRVWYF.